The 21 T cell receptor beta chains in this list originate from one sample, sequenced in a study of shared clonotypes between healthy human individuals. The assay was immunoSEQ multiplex PCR, and TCRdb's table has in-frame clones only and misses some. The sample consists of about 2 million clones, about 95% of them appearing once. As defined, naive CD8 cells were CD45RO-negative and positively selected for CCR7, with terminally differentiated effector memory CD45RA+ cells excluded. The sample consisted of naive CD8+ T cells sorted from blood. These receptors were taken from a man aged 18 to 29 in good health.

J is TRBJ2-1 and V is TRBV5-1; no firm D call. The germline CDR1 and CDR2 sequences are SGHRS and YFSETQ. V dropped 0 bases and J dropped 7 bases, with 5 bases sitting between them. The CDR3 spans 12 residues. CDR3 nucleotides: TGCGCCAGCAGCTTGGAGTGGAATGAGCAGTTCTTC. It codes for CASSLEWNEQFF.

In this sample, this clone turned up once. The rearrangement joins TRBV5-1 to TRBJ2-1; D ambiguous. V lost 0 bases to trimming and J lost 2 bases, with 9 bases between them. CDR3 length: 15 amino acids. CDR1 is SGHRS and CDR2 is YFSETQ in the germline V gene. CDR3 loop: CASSLESGPYNEQFF. The CDR3, as DNA: TGCGCCAGCAGCTTGGAGTCAGGTCCCTACAATGAGCAGTTCTTC.

The chain links TRBV4-3 to TRBJ2-3, with TRBD2 identical over 8 bases. This CDR3 region has 14 residues. CDR1 is LGHNA, CDR2 YSLEER, per germline. Trimming took 0 bases from V and 9 from J; bases not matched to a gene: 5. The CDR3 loop reads CASSQELAVDTQYF. DNA for the CDR3: TGCGCCAGCAGCCAAGAACTAGCGGTGGACACGCAGTATTTT.

This chain joins TRBV7-9 and TRBJ1-2, with 9 bases aligning to TRBD1. This CDR3 comprises 16 residues. V shed 0 bases and J 3 bases; nucleotides not matched to a gene: 5. CDR1 is SEHNR and CDR2 is FQNEAQ in the germline V gene (reference sequence). This CDR3 is CASSLATGGSYYGYTF. In DNA, the CDR3 is TGTGCCAGCAGCTTAGCGACAGGGGGTAGCTACTATGGCTACACCTTC. Full variable domain (outside the CDR3, taken from reference TRBV7-9 and TRBJ1-2): DTGVSQNPRHKITKRGQNVTFRCDPISEHNRLYWYRQTLGQGPEFLTYFQNEAQLEKSRLLSDRFSAERPKGSFSTLEIQRTEQGDSAMYLCASSLATGGSYYGYTFGSGTRLTVV.

The V and J genes are TRBV4-1 and TRBJ2-7, with D possibly matching TRBD1 (6 bases). The length of the CDR3 is 15 residues. In germline, CDR1 is MGHRA, CDR2 YSYEKL. V lost 3 bases to trimming and J lost 5 bases, with 17 bases between them. This CDR3 reads CASSQGPGHSNEQYF. As DNA, the CDR3 is TGCGCCAGCAGCCAGGGTCCGGGACACTCAAACGAGCAGTACTTC.

The CDR3 bases are TGTGCCAGCAGTGATCGCGCTGTCTCTGGAAACACCATATATTTT. Protein sequence: CASSDRAVSGNTIYF. This chain uses TRBV6-1 with TRBJ1-3; D is unresolved. Trimming took 3 bases from V and 0 from J, leaving 9 bases between them. The CDR3 spans 15 residues. CDR1 and CDR2 from the germline V gene are MNHNS and SASEGT.

V and J are TRBV7-8 and TRBJ1-1; possible D gene TRBD1, 6 bases. The V gene's germline CDR1 is SGHVS and CDR2 FQNEAQ. This CDR3 has 16 residues. The ends were cut back, 5 bases at V and 0 bases at J, with 16 bases in the middle. The CDR3: CASSRGTAPMNTEAFF. The CDR3 DNA is TGTGCCAGCAGCAGGGGGACCGCCCCTATGAACACTGAAGCTTTCTTT. Combining the CDR3 with reference TRBV7-8 and TRBJ1-1 gives the whole variable domain GAGVSQSPRYKVAKRGQDVALRCDPISGHVSLFWYQQALGQGPEFLTYFQNEAQLDKSGLPSDRFFAERPEGSVSTLKIQRTQQEDSAVYLCASSRGTAPMNTEAFFGQGTRLTVV.

The V gene is TRBV2, the J gene TRBJ2-7; tentatively, D is TRBD1 or TRBD2 (6 bases each). This CDR3 contains 12 residues. The germline V gene has CDR1 SNHLY and CDR2 FYNNEI. Trimming cost V 8 bases and J 3 bases, with 11 bases left between them. This chain's CDR3 is CASQEGGYEQYF. In DNA, the CDR3 is TGTGCCAGCCAGGAGGGGGGCTACGAGCAGTACTTC.

V and J are TRBV27 and TRBJ1-1; D unresolved. Germline CDR1 is MNHEY and CDR2 is SMNVEV (reference sequence). CDR3 length: 15 residues. V lost 0 bases and J 3 bases, leaving 11 bases between the germline ends. The DNA of the CDR3 is TGTGCCAGCAGTTTATCTCGTAGTCAGTACACTGAAGCTTTCTTT. Protein sequence: CASSLSRSQYTEAFF.

The gene calls are TRBV4-1 and TRBJ1-4, with a tentative D call TRBD1 (5 bases). Germline V lookup: CDR1 MGHRA, CDR2 YSYEKL. The CDR3 is 15 amino acids. V lost 3 bases, J lost 5 bases, and 13 bases lay in between. The CDR3 bases are TGCGCCAGCAGCCACCCAGGGCCAGTGAATGAAAAACTGTTTTTT. The encoded protein is CASSHPGPVNEKLFF.

The rearrangement joins TRBV5-1 to TRBJ2-1; TRBD2 aligns across 13 bases. The length of the CDR3 is 17 residues. Germline CDR1 reads SGHRS; CDR2 reads YFSETQ. Trimming at V came to 4 bases and at J to 4 bases, leaving 8 bases not matched to a gene. CDR3 DNA: TGCGCCAGCAGCCCCAGACTAGCGGGGGGCATGTACAATGAGCAGTTCTTC. Translation: CASSPRLAGGMYNEQFF.

This rearrangement joins TRBV6-5 to TRBJ1-2; D gene uncertain. Germline V gene lookup returns CDR1 MNHEY and CDR2 SVGAGI. This CDR3 region has 14 residues. V gave up 3 bases and J gave up 3 bases, with 11 bases separating them. The CDR3 reads CASSYSDGYYGYTF. DNA for the CDR3: TGTGCCAGCAGTTATTCAGACGGATACTATGGCTACACCTTC.

The chain recombines TRBV15 with TRBJ1-2; no clear D gene. The CDR3 extends over 17 amino acids. Germline CDR1 reads LNHNV; CDR2 reads YYDKDF (reference sequence). V lost 0 bases to trimming and J lost 1 base, with 15 bases between them. DNA of the CDR3: TGTGCCACCAGCAGAGATGCGGAAGGCTGGGATAACTATGGCTACACCTTC. Its translation: CATSRDAEGWDNYGYTF.

In this sample, this clone turned up once. The chain couples TRBV27 to TRBJ2-6; 8 positions agree with TRBD1. The germline CDR1 and CDR2 sequences are MNHEY and SMNVEV (reference sequence). The CDR3 sequence is 15 residues long. V shed 10 bases and J 0 bases; nucleotides not matched to a gene: 5. CDR3 loop: CATGQGPSGANVLTF. Written as DNA, the CDR3 is TGTGCCACCGGACAGGGACCCTCTGGGGCCAACGTCCTGACTTTC. Looking up the rest from reference TRBV27 and TRBJ2-6 gives the full variable domain: EAQVTQNPRYLITVTGKKLTVTCSQNMNHEYMSWYRQDPGLGLRQIYYSMNVEVTDKGDVPEGYKVSRKEKRNFPLILESPSPNQTSLYFCATGQGPSGANVLTFGAGSRLTVL.

The gene calls are TRBV7-2 and TRBJ2-1, with 8 bases lining up with TRBD1. The CDR3 totals 17 residues. The V and J ends lost 4 bases and 1 base, in that order; junction bases with no gene match: 9. CDR1 is SGHTA and CDR2 is FQGNSA in the germline V gene. This chain's CDR3 is CASSSFQGANSYNEQFF. DNA for the CDR3: TGTGCCAGCAGCTCATTCCAGGGGGCTAATTCCTACAATGAGCAGTTCTTC.

The rearrangement joins TRBV7-6 to TRBJ2-1, with a possible D match to TRBD1 (6 bases). Per the germline V gene, CDR1 is SGHVS and CDR2 is FNYEAQ. V gave up 2 bases and J gave up 7 bases, with 15 bases separating them. This CDR3 is built from 15 residues. The CDR3 loop reads CASSLKQGRYNEQFF. Here the CDR3 DNA reads TGTGCCAGCAGCTTAAAGCAGGGGAGATATAATGAGCAGTTCTTC.

This clone was recorded only once. This chain uses TRBV7-9 with TRBJ1-2; 7 bases are a match to TRBD1. The J segment lost 2 bases and the V segment lost 2 bases, leaving 5 bases of the junction unmatched. Per germline, CDR1 SEHNR and CDR2 FQNEAQ (reference sequence). The CDR3 is made up of 15 amino acids. The CDR3, as DNA: TGTGCCAGCAGCTTAACGGACAGGAAAAACTATGGCTACACCTTC. Its protein is CASSLTDRKNYGYTF. Supplemented by reference TRBV7-9 and TRBJ1-2, the full variable domain reads DTGVSQNPRHKITKRGQNVTFRCDPISEHNRLYWYRQTLGQGPEFLTYFQNEAQLEKSRLLSDRFSAERPKGSFSTLEIQRTEQGDSAMYLCASSLTDRKNYGYTFGSGTRLTVV.

This clone was detected once. Other DNA sequences in this sample translate to the same CDR3. The genes are TRBV6-5 and TRBJ2-1; 8 bases are a match to TRBD2. The CDR3 totals 15 residues. Losses at the gene ends were 0 bases for V and 4 bases for J; bases not matched to a gene: 2. Germline-derived CDR1 and CDR2 are MNHEY and SVGAGI. CDR3 nucleotides: TGTGCCAGCAGTTACTCAGCGGGAGCGTACAATGAGCAGTTCTTC. This translates into CASSYSAGAYNEQFF.

This chain connects TRBV10-3 to TRBJ1-1; possibly TRBD1 for D (5 bases). The length of the CDR3 is 12 residues. From germline, CDR1 is ENHRY and CDR2 SYGVKD. V was shortened by 4 bases and J by 6 bases, with 9 bases between the two germline ends. CDR3 region: CAISGQLPEAFF. For the CDR3, the DNA is TGTGCCATCAGTGGACAGCTACCTGAAGCTTTCTTT.

This chain joins TRBV5-1 and TRBJ2-7; 8 nucleotides align to TRBD2. Unmatched junction bases numbered 13, after V lost 1 base and J lost 7 bases. Germline CDR1 reads SGHRS; CDR2 reads YFSETQ. The CDR3 is 16 residues long. The CDR3 loop is CASSLFGLAGEREQYF. As DNA, the CDR3 is TGCGCCAGCAGCTTGTTTGGACTAGCCGGGGAGAGGGAGCAGTACTTC.

The rearrangement joins TRBV21-1 to TRBJ2-7; whether TRBD2, the table's D call, matches the DNA was not checked. TRBV21-1 is a listed pseudogene. This CDR3 has 14 residues. In nucleotides, the CDR3 is TGTGCCAGCAGCAAAGTTAGCAGTGAGTACGAGCAGTACTTC. Translation: CASSKVSSEYEQYF.